These T cell receptor beta chains were read from a single sample in a study of blood T cell repertoires in COVID-19. Clones were sequenced by immunoSEQ multiplex PCR, and TCRdb holds only the in-frame ones, with some missing. Of more than 150,000 clones listed, 90% were seen once; the top ten hold about 0.54%. Sequenced material: peripheral blood. The receptors originated from a man aged 50 or older with acute or convalescent COVID-19. CDR3s leave out the opening cysteine and the closing phenylalanine or tryptophan.

V gene: TRBV24-1
J gene: TRBJ2-3
CDR3 protein: ATSVPGAGVLRPVQY

V gene: TRBV7-2
J gene: TRBJ2-7
CDR3 protein: ASSPRQGPYEQY

V gene: TRBV29-1
J gene: TRBJ2-3
CDR3 protein: SVVREYTDTQY

V gene: TRBV6-5
J gene: TRBJ2-4
CDR3 protein: ASRSLAHIQY

V gene: TRBV30
J gene: TRBJ2-5
CDR3 protein: AWKGQHQETQY

V gene: TRBV7-2
J gene: TRBJ1-4
CDR3 protein: ASSTYGGSGREKLF

V gene: TRBV19
J gene: TRBJ1-4
CDR3 protein: ASSHLGVGLF

V gene: TRBV7-3
J gene: TRBJ2-3
CDR3 protein: ASSLRLASVDTQY

V gene: TRBV24-1
J gene: TRBJ2-1
CDR3 protein: ATSDSLYEQF

V gene: TRBV18
J gene: TRBJ1-2
CDR3 protein: ASSPVMETDGYT

V gene: TRBV7-9
J gene: TRBJ2-7
CDR3 protein: ASSFTSGSYYEQY

V gene: TRBV29-1
J gene: TRBJ2-1
CDR3 protein: STGLYNEQF

V gene: TRBV27
J gene: TRBJ2-7
CDR3 protein: ASRGLAGKYEQY

V gene: TRBV5-4
J gene: TRBJ2-1
CDR3 protein: ASSLGRGSSYNEQF

V gene: TRBV7-2
J gene: TRBJ2-1
CDR3 protein: ASSSTSGSHNEQF

V gene: TRBV18
J gene: TRBJ1-3
CDR3 protein: ASSLITGAGNTIY

V gene: TRBV19
J gene: TRBJ2-5
CDR3 protein: ASQAGGTRETQY

V gene: TRBV7-9
J gene: TRBJ2-7
CDR3 protein: ASSTEGQGFYEQY

V gene: TRBV3-1/TRBV3-2
J gene: TRBJ2-1
CDR3 protein: ASTKGDGGNEQF

V gene: TRBV21-1
J gene: TRBJ1-1
CDR3 protein: ASWRTGSWGGTEAF

V gene: TRBV27
J gene: TRBJ2-7
CDR3 protein: ASSLNRASGTYEQY

V gene: TRBV3-1/TRBV3-2
J gene: TRBJ2-1
CDR3 protein: ASSLRGTSRLF